Shown below are 15 T cell receptor beta chains from a single sample sequenced in a study of blood T cell repertoires in COVID-19. Clones were read by immunoSEQ multiplex PCR, and TCRdb kept only the in-frame ones, dropping some. Seen here are roughly 200,000 clones, approximately 80% observed once, and the top ten hold roughly 8.7%. What was sequenced was PBMCs or T cells enriched from blood (not recorded which). The receptors were sampled from a man aged 35 to 55 who had recovered from COVID-19.

The chain employs TRBV30 and TRBJ1-2, with 8 bases lining up with TRBD1. V shed 2 bases, J shed 11 bases, and the junction held 7 bases outside the gene matches. Germline lookup yields CDR1 GTSNPN and CDR2 SVGIG (reference sequence). This CDR3 spans 12 amino acids. The CDR3 here is CAWSPGQGGYTF. The CDR3, as DNA: TGTGCCTGGAGTCCTGGACAGGGCGGGTACACCTTC.

The J gene is TRBJ2-5, the V gene TRBV24-1; 8 bases are a match to TRBD1. CDR3 length equals 16 residues. CDR1 and CDR2 from the germline V gene are KGHDR and SFDVKD. J gave up 4 bases and V 4 bases, and 10 bases lay outside the gene matches. The CDR3 loop reads CATSERGQGAGETQYF. The CDR3 DNA reads as TGTGCCACCAGTGAACGCGGGCAGGGGGCAGGAGAGACCCAGTACTTC.

This clone appeared once. The chain joins TRBV5-1 to TRBJ1-3; D ambiguous. Germline assignment: CDR1 SGHRS and CDR2 YFSETQ. The CDR3 is made up of 14 amino acids. V lost 5 bases and J lost 0, with 9 bases in between. CDR3: CASRSSYSGNTIYF. The CDR3 DNA reads as TGCGCCAGCAGGTCATCCTACTCTGGAAACACCATATATTTT.

The V and J genes are TRBV5-6 and TRBJ1-4; D uncertain. V gave up 0 bases and J gave up 4 bases, with 7 bases separating them. CDR3 length: 14 amino acids. CDR1 SGHDT and CDR2 YYEEEE come from the germline V gene. CDR3 bases: TGTGCCAGCAGCTTGGGTAGTGGTAATGAAAAACTGTTTTTT. Protein: CASSLGSGNEKLFF.

This clone was seen a handful of times. The chain uses TRBV25-1 and TRBJ1-2, with 9 nucleotides matching TRBD1. Germline CDR1 is MGHDK and CDR2 is SYGVNS. The CDR3 extends over 15 amino acids. V shed 4 bases and J 4 bases; nucleotides not matched to a gene: 7. As DNA, the CDR3 is TGTGCCAGCAGTGCGGGACAGGGAGCTTCCTATGGCTACACCTTC. Its protein product is CASSAGQGASYGYTF.

The chain employs TRBV6-5 and TRBJ1-4, with TRBD1 matching over 8 bases. V lost 6 bases to trimming and J lost 10 bases; unmatched junction nucleotides: 10. CDR1 and CDR2 from the germline V gene are MNHEY and SVGAGI. The length of the CDR3 is 14 residues. Here the CDR3 reads CASREDRVIGKLFF. CDR3 nucleotides: TGTGCCAGCAGGGAGGACAGGGTAATCGGAAAACTGTTTTTT.

V gene TRBV7-7 combines with J gene TRBJ2-1; 12 nucleotides align to TRBD2. From germline, CDR1 is SSHAT and CDR2 FNYEAQ (reference sequence). This CDR3 has 16 residues. Unmatched junction bases numbered 2, after V lost 1 base and J lost 4 bases. CDR3 region: CASSLGGTSGYNEQFF. Written as DNA, the CDR3 is TGTGCCAGCAGCTTAGGGGGGACTAGCGGGTACAATGAGCAGTTCTTC.

The CDR3 DNA is TGTGCCAGCAGAGACACGAACACTGAAGCTTTCTTT. Residues: CASRDTNTEAFF. This chain joins TRBV2 and TRBJ1-1; no definite D call. Trimming removed 6 bases at V and 1 base at J, with 6 bases between. Germline V CDR1 and CDR2: SNHLY, FYNNEI. The CDR3 runs 12 residues.

This clone was counted only a few times. This chain connects TRBV5-1 to TRBJ2-6, with 11 bases lining up with TRBD1. In germline, CDR1 is SGHRS, CDR2 YFSETQ. The CDR3 spans 19 residues. With 3 bases clipped from V and 1 base from J, the junction kept 9 bases outside the gene matches. Here the CDR3 DNA reads TGCGCCAGCAGCTCATGGACAGGGGGCTCTGGTTCTGGGGCCAACGTCCTGACTTTC. Protein: CASSSWTGGSGSGANVLTF.

V usage is TRBV7-6 and J usage is TRBJ2-2; 9 bases fit TRBD2. The CDR3 totals 16 residues. Germline CDR1 and CDR2: SGHVS and FNYEAQ. V dropped 1 base and J dropped 1; count of bases not matched to a gene: 1. The CDR3: CASSLVAGVNTGELFF. The CDR3 DNA reads TGTGCCAGCAGCTTAGTAGCGGGGGTGAACACCGGGGAGCTGTTTTTT.

The chain carries TRBV9 and TRBJ2-7; the D gene is possibly TRBD2 (5 bases). The V gene lost 0 bases and the J gene lost 9 bases, with 13 bases spanning the gap. This CDR3 spans 13 amino acids. In germline, CDR1 is SGDLS, CDR2 YYNGEE. The CDR3 DNA reads TGTGCCAGCAGCGTAGGACCCATAGAGGGGCAGTACTTC. The encoded protein is CASSVGPIEGQYF.

V usage is TRBV20-1 and J usage is TRBJ1-4, with a tentative D call TRBD1 (5 bases). V shed 1 base and J shed 14 bases, with 11 bases lying between them. The CDR3 sequence is 11 residues long. The germline gives CDR1 DFQATT, CDR2 SNEGSKA (reference sequence). The DNA of the CDR3 is TGCAGTGCTAGAGGAAACGGGGGGCTGTTTTTT. Translation gives CSARGNGGLFF.

The CDR3 DNA reads TGTGCCAGCAGAGGACAGGGGCTCCTCTTCGGAAACACCATATATTTT. Residues: CASRGQGLLFGNTIYF. The chain joins TRBV5-8 to TRBJ1-3, with 9 nucleotides matching TRBD1. CDR1 is SGHTS and CDR2 is YDEGEE in the germline V gene. This CDR3 comprises 16 residues. With V trimmed by 5 bases and J by 4 bases, 10 bases remained unmatched.

This clone showed up just a few times. The V call is TRBV6-2 or TRBV6-3, the J call TRBJ2-7; 10 bases match TRBD1. Trimming removed 2 bases from V and 2 bases from J; junction bases left unmatched: 3. Germline CDR1 and CDR2: MNHEY and SVGEGT. The CDR3 covers 15 residues. In DNA, the CDR3 is TGTGCCAGCAGTTACCGGGGACAGGGGACCTACGAGCAGTACTTC. It yields the protein CASSYRGQGTYEQYF.

CDR3 sequence: CAWSRDRGRGETQYF. CDR3 in DNA: TGTGCCTGGAGTCGGGACAGGGGGCGGGGAGAGACCCAGTACTTC. The chain couples TRBV30 to TRBJ2-5; 12 bases align to TRBD1. CDR1 is GTSNPN and CDR2 is SVGIG in the germline V gene (reference sequence). With V trimmed by 2 bases and J by 4 bases, 5 bases remained unmatched. This CDR3 contains 15 residues.